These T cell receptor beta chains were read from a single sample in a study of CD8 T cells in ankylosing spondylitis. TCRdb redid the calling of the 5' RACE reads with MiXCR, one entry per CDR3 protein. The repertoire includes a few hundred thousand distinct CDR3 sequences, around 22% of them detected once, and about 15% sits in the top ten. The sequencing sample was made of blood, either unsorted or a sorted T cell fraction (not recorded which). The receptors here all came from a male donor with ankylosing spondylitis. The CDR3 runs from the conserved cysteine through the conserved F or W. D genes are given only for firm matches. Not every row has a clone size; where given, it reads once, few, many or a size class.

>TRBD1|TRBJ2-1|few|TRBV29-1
TGCAGCGCCCGGACAGGGCCCTACAATGAGCAGTTCTTC
CSARTGPYNEQFF
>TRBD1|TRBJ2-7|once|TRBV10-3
TGTGCCACTACAGACAGGGGCCACGAGCAGTACTTC
CATTDRGHEQYF
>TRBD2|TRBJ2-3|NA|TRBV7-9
TGTGCCAGCAGCTTAGGCCTAGCGGAAAACACAGATACGCAGTATTTT
CASSLGLAENTDTQYF
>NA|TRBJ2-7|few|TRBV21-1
TGTGCCAGCAGCAATGCTAAGGGGCCGGGGACTAGCGGGAGTGTCCACGAGCAGTACTTC
CASSNAKGPGTSGSVHEQYF
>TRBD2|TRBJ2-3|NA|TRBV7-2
TGTGCCAGCACAAGGGAGGGGACGCCCACAGATACGCAGTATTTT
CASTREGTPTDTQYF
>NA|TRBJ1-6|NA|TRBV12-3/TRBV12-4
TGTGCCAGCAGTTTCCCGGGGTCACCCCTCCACTTT
CASSFPGSPLHF
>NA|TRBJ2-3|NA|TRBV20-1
TGCAGTGCAGCCGGGACACCAGGGCCAGATACGCAGTATTTT
CSAAGTPGPDTQYF
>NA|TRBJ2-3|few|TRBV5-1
TGCGCCAGCAGCTTGGTCTCGGGGCCCACAGATACGCAGTATTTT
CASSLVSGPTDTQYF
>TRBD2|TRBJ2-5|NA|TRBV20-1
TGCAGTGCTAGAACCGGGACTAGTGCGGATGAGACCCAGTACTTC
CSARTGTSADETQYF
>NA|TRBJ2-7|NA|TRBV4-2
TGTGCCAGCAGCCAAGTAAGGGGCGAGCAGTACTTC
CASSQVRGEQYF
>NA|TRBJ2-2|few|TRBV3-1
TGTGCCAGCAGCCAAGATTTGGCGCGGTCGAGGACCGGGGAGCTGTTTTTT
CASSQDLARSRTGELFF
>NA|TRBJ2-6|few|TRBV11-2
TGTGCCAGCAGCTTAATTGGGGCCAACGTCCTGACTTTC
CASSLIGANVLTF
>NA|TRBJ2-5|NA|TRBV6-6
TGTGCCAGCAGGGGGGAGTTGGAGACCCAGTACTTC
CASRGELETQYF
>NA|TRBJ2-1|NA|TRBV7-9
TGTGCCAGCAGCTTAGCGGGTGACTACTTAATCTTC
CASSLAGDYLIF
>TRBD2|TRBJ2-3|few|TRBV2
TGTGCCAGCAGTGAGGGCTGGGCGGGAGAGGATACGCAGTATTTT
CASSEGWAGEDTQYF
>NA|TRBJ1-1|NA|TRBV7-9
TGTGCCAGCAGCTTAGAAAGGGACACTGAAGCTTTCTTT
CASSLERDTEAFF
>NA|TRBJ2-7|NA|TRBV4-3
TGCGCCAGCAGCCAAGATTTCCAGTCCTACGAGCAGTACTTC
CASSQDFQSYEQYF
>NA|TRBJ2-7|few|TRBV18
TGTGCCAGCTCACCGGGGGCCCACTACGAGCAGTACTTC
CASSPGAHYEQYF
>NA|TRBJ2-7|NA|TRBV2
TGTGCCAGCAGTGTAGGCAGACAGAACGCCTACGAGCAGTACTTC
CASSVGRQNAYEQYF
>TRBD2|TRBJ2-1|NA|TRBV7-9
TGTGCCAGCAGCTTCGGAATTGGCGGGAGAGACAATGAGCAGTTCTTC
CASSFGIGGRDNEQFF
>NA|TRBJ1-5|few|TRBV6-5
TGTGCCAGCAGTTACATTTCGGGCAATCAGCCCCAGCATTTT
CASSYISGNQPQHF
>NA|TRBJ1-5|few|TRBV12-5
TGTGCTAGTGGTTTGGCCCGAGTCGGGGGCAATCAGCCCCAGCATTTT
CASGLARVGGNQPQHF
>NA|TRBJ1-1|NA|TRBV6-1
TGTGCCAGCAGGGCCTCGACCATGAACACTGAAGCTTTCTTT
CASRASTMNTEAFF
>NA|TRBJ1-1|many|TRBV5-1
TGCGCCAGCAGCTTTGGCCCCTCGAACACTGAAGCTTTCTTT
CASSFGPSNTEAFF
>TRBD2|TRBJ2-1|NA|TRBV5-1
TGCGCCAGCAGCCCGGGGACTAGCGGGAGGTTGGGTGAGCAGTTCTTC
CASSPGTSGRLGEQFF
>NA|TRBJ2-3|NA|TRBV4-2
TGTGCCAGCAGCCGGGAGATGGCGGGGAGCACAGATACGCAGTATTTT
CASSREMAGSTDTQYF
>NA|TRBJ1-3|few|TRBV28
TGTGCCAGCAGTTTATATCTGGGTTCCGGAAACACCATATATTTT
CASSLYLGSGNTIYF
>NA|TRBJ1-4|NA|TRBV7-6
TGTGCCAGCAGCTTCGGGGGGGCTAATGAAAAACTGTTTTTT
CASSFGGANEKLFF
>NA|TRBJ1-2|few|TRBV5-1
TGCGCCAGCAGCCGGGGGGCGCTTCACTATGGCTACACCTTC
CASSRGALHYGYTF
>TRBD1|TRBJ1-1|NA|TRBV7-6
TGTGCCAGCAGCGAGCAGGGGGCGCGGAAAGCTTTCTTT
CASSEQGARKAFF
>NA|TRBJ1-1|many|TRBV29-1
TGCAGCGTTCTAGCCGAGAACACTGAAGCTTTCTTT
CSVLAENTEAFF
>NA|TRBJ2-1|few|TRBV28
TGTGCCAGCAGTGGGGTCGGGGAGCAGTTCTTC
CASSGVGEQFF
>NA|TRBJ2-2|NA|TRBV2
TGTGCCAGCACCAGGGACTCTGCGTGGACCGGGGAGCTGTTTTTT
CASTRDSAWTGELFF
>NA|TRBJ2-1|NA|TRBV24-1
TGTGCCACCAGAGACAGGTTGGGGGTGAATGAGCAGTTCTTC
CATRDRLGVNEQFF
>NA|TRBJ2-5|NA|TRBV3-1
TGTGCCAGCAGCCAAGATACCACCCAAGAGACCCAGTACTTC
CASSQDTTQETQYF
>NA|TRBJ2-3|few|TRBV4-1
TGCGCCAGCAGCCAAGAGTACGGGAGAGCGAGAGATACGCAGTATTTT
CASSQEYGRARDTQYF